This is a list of T cell receptor beta chains from one sample in a study of blood T cell dynamics during melanoma immunotherapy. Libraries were prepared by immunoSEQ multiplex PCR; TCRdb keeps only in-frame clonotypes and omits some of them. In the table there are fewer than 25,000 clones, around 92% of which are singletons. Sequences were derived from blood, sampled from a patient treated with checkpoint blockade. These receptors all come from a human donor with melanoma. CDR3s include the opening cysteine and the closing phenylalanine or tryptophan. The D gene is left open where the match is weak. The size of a clone is reported for some rows only, either as once, few or many, or as a class for expanded clones.

j_gene,d_gene,abundance,v_gene,CDR3aa,CDR3nt
TRBJ2-2,.,.,TRBV2,CASRADNTGELFF,TGTGCCAGCAGAGCAGACAACACCGGGGAGCTGTTTTTT
TRBJ2-1,.,.,TRBV7-9,CASSRVGLSKFF,TGTGCCAGCAGCCGAGTTGGGTTGAGCAAGTTCTTC
TRBJ2-2,.,.,TRBV7-2,CASSSPAGGTGELFF,TGTGCCAGCAGCTCACCCGCCGGGGGCACCGGGGAGCTGTTTTTT
TRBJ2-7,TRBD2,.,TRBV5-1,CASGLAGAYEQYF,TGCGCCAGCGGACTAGCGGGGGCCTACGAGCAGTACTTC
TRBJ2-7,TRBD1,.,TRBV28,CASSLSTRTGWGEQYF,TGTGCCAGCAGTTTATCTACCCGGACAGGGTGGGGCGAGCAGTACTTC
TRBJ2-1,.,.,TRBV27,CASSSPGTFSSYNEQFF,TGTGCCAGCAGTTCACCCGGGACGTTCAGCTCCTACAATGAGCAGTTCTTC
TRBJ2-3,TRBD2,.,TRBV9,CASGTRGGTDTQYF,TGTGCCAGCGGCACCCGGGGGGGCACAGATACGCAGTATTTT
TRBJ1-1,.,.,TRBV5-1,CASSPFFPEAFF,TGCGCCAGCAGCCCGTTTTTCCCTGAAGCTTTCTTT
TRBJ2-7,.,once,TRBV10-2,CASSESRATGGHEQYF,TGCGCCAGCAGTGAGTCCCGCGCCACTGGGGGGCACGAGCAGTACTTC
TRBJ2-1,.,.,TRBV30,CAWTPGGTGLYNEQFF,TGTGCCTGGACCCCGGGGGGGACAGGGCTCTACAATGAGCAGTTCTTC
TRBJ1-3,TRBD1,.,TRBV6-6,CASSLTKQGAGNTIYF,TGTGCCAGCAGTTTGACTAAACAGGGGGCTGGAAACACCATATATTTT
TRBJ2-1,TRBD2,.,TRBV6-1,CASSPGTSGYNEQFF,TGTGCCAGCAGTCCCGGGACTAGCGGATACAATGAGCAGTTCTTC
TRBJ1-2,.,.,TRBV5-6,CASSTSPYGYTF,TGTGCCAGCAGCACTTCTCCCTATGGCTACACCTTC
TRBJ1-2,.,.,TRBV18,CASSGGTHGYTF,TGTGCCAGCTCAGGGGGGACCCATGGCTACACCTTC
TRBJ2-3,.,.,TRBV27,CASSLLGHGLDTQYF,TGTGCCAGCAGTTTATTAGGACACGGTTTGGATACGCAGTATTTT
TRBJ1-2,TRBD1,.,TRBV18,CASSLRGSDYGYTF,TGTGCCAGCTCACTCAGGGGGTCAGACTATGGCTACACCTTC
TRBJ2-7,TRBD2,.,TRBV29-1,CSVEGPGLASYEQYF,TGCAGCGTTGAAGGGCCAGGACTAGCGAGCTACGAGCAGTACTTC
TRBJ1-5,.,.,TRBV10-3,CATGRANQPQHF,TGTGCCACCGGAAGGGCAAATCAGCCCCAGCATTTT
TRBJ2-5,TRBD2,.,TRBV7-2,CASSLGLAGGVTETQYF,TGTGCCAGCAGCCTCGGACTAGCGGGAGGTGTAACTGAGACCCAGTACTTC
TRBJ2-1,TRBD2,.,TRBV2,CASRIRLAGASNEQFF,TGTGCCAGCAGGATCCGTCTAGCGGGGGCCAGCAATGAGCAGTTCTTC
TRBJ2-7,.,once,TRBV28,CASSLGGYEQYF,TGTGCCAGCAGTTTAGGAGGCTACGAGCAGTACTTC
TRBJ2-5,.,.,TRBV11-2,CASSLVGKETQYF,TGTGCCAGCAGCTTAGTGGGGAAAGAGACCCAGTACTTC
TRBJ2-7,TRBD2,.,TRBV13,CASSDTSGRSSYEQYF,TGTGCCAGCAGCGACACTAGCGGGCGGAGCTCCTACGAGCAGTACTTC
TRBJ1-1,.,.,TRBV11-3,CASSFGGAPEAFF,TGTGCCAGCAGCTTCGGGGGGGCTCCCGAAGCTTTCTTT
TRBJ1-1,TRBD1,.,TRBV11-2,CATSLGRQGEAFF,TGTGCCACCTCACTGGGGAGACAGGGTGAAGCTTTCTTT
TRBJ2-7,.,few,TRBV30,CAWSVKYEQYF,TGTGCCTGGAGTGTAAAGTACGAGCAGTACTTC
TRBJ2-5,.,.,TRBV11-2,CASSEFDQSGETQYF,TGTGCCAGCAGCGAGTTTGATCAATCAGGGGAGACCCAGTACTTC
TRBJ1-1,.,.,TRBV5-1,CASSLQLVNTEAFF,TGCGCCAGCAGCCTCCAACTAGTGAACACTGAAGCTTTCTTT
TRBJ2-5,.,.,TRBV6-5,CASSSDRKETQYF,TGTGCCAGCAGCTCCGACAGGAAAGAGACCCAGTACTTC
TRBJ1-3,.,.,TRBV9,CASSTTGGTWNTIYF,TGTGCCAGCAGCACAACTGGGGGGACTTGGAACACCATATATTTT
TRBJ1-3,.,.,TRBV7-9,CASSRTLGAGSGNTIYF,TGTGCCAGCAGCCGGACTCTAGGGGCGGGCTCTGGAAACACCATATATTTT
TRBJ2-7,.,.,TRBV6-1,CASSWDHYEQYF,TGTGCCAGCAGCTGGGATCACTACGAGCAGTACTTC
TRBJ2-7,.,.,TRBV29-1,CSVEKGGGYEQYF,TGCAGCGTTGAGAAGGGTGGTGGGTACGAGCAGTACTTC
TRBJ1-3,.,.,TRBV2,CASSVQGLGNTIYF,TGTGCCAGCAGTGTACAGGGTTTAGGAAACACCATATATTTT
TRBJ2-7,.,.,TRBV9,CASSVGGPGEQYF,TGTGCCAGCAGCGTAGGGGGCCCAGGAGAGCAGTACTTC
TRBJ2-7,.,.,TRBV15,CATSRDITRNSYEQYF,TGTGCCACCAGCAGAGATATTACTAGAAACTCCTACGAGCAGTACTTC
TRBJ2-5,TRBD1,.,TRBV30,CAWRQTGTGGREQYF,TGTGCCTGGAGACAAACCGGGACAGGGGGAAGGGAGCAGTACTTC
TRBJ1-4,.,.,TRBV27,CASSLMGAPDEKLFF,TGTGCCAGCAGTTTAATGGGGGCGCCAGATGAAAAACTGTTTTTT
TRBJ2-4,TRBD1,.,TRBV27,CASSPTGGRNIQYF,TGTGCCAGCAGCCCGACAGGGGGCAGAAACATTCAGTACTTC
TRBJ2-3,TRBD1,.,TRBV29-1,CSVLKGAGKYTDTQYF,TGCAGCGTTCTAAAGGGGGCCGGAAAATACACAGATACGCAGTATTTT
TRBJ2-1,.,.,TRBV7-9,CASGPSVGPNEQFF,TGTGCCAGCGGTCCTAGTGTGGGGCCCAATGAGCAGTTCTTC
TRBJ1-2,TRBD1,.,TRBV5-1,CASSRTGGSYGYTF,TGCGCCAGCAGCCGTACAGGGGGCTCCTATGGCTACACCTTC
TRBJ2-5,.,.,TRBV18,CASSPERTAKYF,TGTGCCAGCTCACCAGAAAGGACAGCCAAGTACTTC